These 22 T cell receptor beta chains were sequenced from one sample in a study of technical replicates of blood from several donors. Sequencing was performed with immunoSEQ multiplex PCR; in TCRdb, only in-frame clones are kept and a portion is missing. The data show about 81,000 clones, 95% to 97% seen once. The source material was T cells isolated from PBMCs. Receptors originate from a human donor in good health.

The chain carries TRBV6-1 and TRBJ2-5, with D maybe TRBD2 (6 bases). V was cut by 6 bases and J by 5 bases, with 13 bases left in between. The CDR3 loop spans 13 amino acids. Per germline, CDR1 MNHNS and CDR2 SASEGT. In DNA form, the CDR3 reads TGTGCCAGCAGCTCAGGGACTCGGGAGACCCAGTACTTC. Translation: CASSSGTRETQYF.

This chain uses TRBV6-5 with TRBJ1-2, with 8 bases identical to TRBD1. The CDR3 contains 13 residues. The germline CDR1 and CDR2 sequences are MNHEY and SVGAGI. J gave up 4 bases and V 6 bases, and 4 bases lay outside the gene matches. CDR3: CASSATGGYGYTF. The CDR3, as DNA: TGTGCCAGCAGCGCCACAGGGGGCTATGGCTACACCTTC.

J is TRBJ2-5 and V is TRBV7-9, with D hard to call. The germline V gene encodes CDR1 SEHNR and CDR2 FQNEAQ (reference sequence). The length of the CDR3 is 13 residues. Trimming removed 1 base from V and 4 bases from J, with 7 bases in between. The CDR3 coding sequence is TGTGCCAGCAGCTTAGAGTCGGGAGAGACCCAGTACTTC. This encodes CASSLESGETQYF.

This clone has just one count. The chain employs TRBV12-5 and TRBJ1-2, with TRBD1 as a possible D gene (6 bases). The germline V and J ends were trimmed by 0 bases and 2 bases, with 13 bases remaining between them. From germline, CDR1 is LGHNT and CDR2 FRNRAP. The CDR3 loop spans 16 amino acids. CDR3 region: CASGLVAGQLNYGYTF. In DNA form, the CDR3 reads TGTGCTAGTGGTTTGGTAGCCGGACAGTTAAACTATGGCTACACCTTC.

J is TRBJ2-1 and V is TRBV4-2; no definite D call. CDR1 and CDR2 (germline): LGHNA, YNFKEQ. The length of the CDR3 is 15 residues. V shed 0 bases and J shed 4 bases, with 10 bases lying between them. The CDR3, as DNA: TGTGCCAGCAGCCAAGATGTAGCTCTTTACAATGAGCAGTTCTTC. The encoded protein is CASSQDVALYNEQFF.

The chain joins TRBV27 to TRBJ2-3; perhaps TRBD2 as D (6 bases). V shed 3 bases and J shed 1 base, with 26 bases lying between them. CDR1 and CDR2 from the germline V gene are MNHEY and SMNVEV (reference sequence). This CDR3 has 20 amino acids. Here the CDR3 DNA reads TGTGCCAGCAGTTTTTGGGAGCGGCCGGGGGTTTTGGTGTGCACAGATACGCAGTATTTT. Translation: CASSFWERPGVLVCTDTQYF.

V usage is TRBV29-1 and J usage is TRBJ2-7; TRBD2 aligns across 7 bases. The CDR3 length is 12 residues. Germline V gene sequence: CDR1 SQVTM, CDR2 ANQGSEA. J was trimmed by 1 base and V by 7 bases; bases with no gene match: 4. The CDR3 DNA is TGCAGCGCTAGCGGTTCTTCCTACGAGCAGTACTTC. This codes for CSASGSSYEQYF.

The chain is built from TRBV5-1 and TRBJ2-3, with D maybe TRBD2 (6 bases). V was shortened by 3 bases and J by 4 bases, with 15 bases between the two germline ends. The CDR3 runs 15 residues. The germline gives CDR1 SGHRS, CDR2 YFSETQ. CDR3 loop: CASSSVGSGADTQYF. The DNA of the CDR3 is TGCGCCAGCAGCTCCGTTGGTAGCGGCGCAGATACGCAGTATTTT.

The chain couples TRBV10-3 to TRBJ1-1; D not certain. The V end lost 6 bases, the J end lost 1 base, and 12 bases lay between the germline ends. From germline, CDR1 is ENHRY and CDR2 SYGVKD. This CDR3 comprises 14 residues. CDR3 region: CAIRSVRGNTEAFF. The CDR3 nucleotides are TGTGCCATCAGAAGCGTTCGGGGGAACACTGAAGCTTTCTTT.

The chain joins TRBV27 to TRBJ2-3; TRBD2 might be the D (6 bases). CDR3 length equals 16 residues. V lost 3 bases, J lost 1 base, and 14 bases lay in between. Germline CDR1 reads MNHEY; CDR2 reads SMNVEV (reference sequence). As DNA, the CDR3 is TGTGCCAGCAGTTTGTTAACGGGGGTCGGCACAGATACGCAGTATTTT. Protein: CASSLLTGVGTDTQYF.

The V gene is TRBV28, the J gene TRBJ2-3, with D possibly matching TRBD2 (5 bases). CDR1 is MDHEN and CDR2 is SYDVKM in the germline V gene. The CDR3 extends over 14 amino acids. V was shortened by 2 bases and J by 6 bases, with 12 bases between the two germline ends. In DNA form, the CDR3 reads TGTGCCAGCAGTTTAGGGAGCCTCACGGATACGCAGTATTTT. Its translation is CASSLGSLTDTQYF.

The V call is TRBV28, the J call TRBJ2-5, with D perhaps TRBD1 (6 bases). Deletions cut 1 base from V and 2 bases from J, with 8 bases between. The CDR3 spans 14 residues. CDR1 and CDR2 (germline): MDHEN, SYDVKM. DNA of the CDR3: TGTGCCAGCAGTTTATTAGGACAGCAAGAGACCCAGTACTTC. It is translated as CASSLLGQQETQYF.

J is TRBJ1-1 and V is TRBV9; D perhaps matches TRBD1 (5 bases). CDR3 length: 12 amino acids. Trimming pared 4 bases from V and 8 bases from J, leaving 12 bases between. CDR1 is SGDLS, CDR2 YYNGEE, per germline. This CDR3 is CASSPSDREAFF. DNA of the CDR3: TGTGCCAGCAGCCCCTCAGACAGAGAAGCTTTCTTT. Full variable domain (remainder filled in from reference TRBV9 and TRBJ1-1): DSGVTQTPKHLITATGQRVTLRCSPRSGDLSVYWYQQSLDQGLQFLIQYYNGEERAKGNILERFSAQQFPDLHSELNLSSLELGDSALYFCASSPSDREAFFGQGTRLTVV.

The chain recombines TRBV5-4 with TRBJ2-3, with TRBD2 identical over 8 bases. This CDR3 spans 17 amino acids. Looked up from germline, CDR1 is SGHNT and CDR2 is YYREEE (reference sequence). V was clipped by 4 bases and J by 3 bases; unmatched bases: 13. The CDR3 loop is CASSPVSGRGLTDTQYF. CDR3 in DNA: TGTGCCAGCAGCCCCGTGAGCGGGAGAGGGTTAACAGATACGCAGTATTTT.

This clone was detected once. The genes are TRBV28 and TRBJ1-5; the D gene is possibly TRBD1 (5 bases). V shed 4 bases and J shed 5 bases, with 15 bases lying between them. Germline V gene lookup returns CDR1 MDHEN and CDR2 SYDVKM. The CDR3 spans 15 residues. CDR3 loop: CASSSSTVRDQPQHF. CDR3 in DNA: TGTGCCAGCAGTTCCTCAACGGTCAGGGATCAGCCCCAGCATTTT.

This chain uses TRBV20-1 with TRBJ1-1; perhaps TRBD1 as D (6 bases). The CDR3 contains 11 residues. Trimming pared 8 bases from V and 6 bases from J, leaving 13 bases between. Germline CDR1 and CDR2: DFQATT and SNEGSKA (reference sequence). CDR3: CSFQGPAEAFF. The CDR3 nucleotides are TGCAGTTTCCAGGGGCCAGCTGAAGCTTTCTTT.

Turning to this clone: This specimen includes other DNA sequences encoding the same CDR3. The V call is TRBV2, the J call TRBJ2-1; D is uncertain. The CDR3 covers 11 residues. Germline assignment: CDR1 SNHLY and CDR2 FYNNEI. V was pared by 4 bases and J by 8 bases, with 6 bases between. Here the CDR3 DNA reads TGTGCCAGCAGTGGTGAGGATGAGCAGTTCTTC. Amino acids: CASSGEDEQFF.

This sequence joins TRBV28 and TRBJ2-3; tentatively, D is TRBD2 (6 bases). V lost 6 bases to trimming and J lost 1 base, with 14 bases between them. From germline, CDR1 is MDHEN and CDR2 SYDVKM. The CDR3 extends over 15 amino acids. The CDR3 sequence is CASSSPGSGTDTQYF. The CDR3 DNA is TGTGCCAGCAGCTCTCCCGGGAGCGGCACAGATACGCAGTATTTT.

This chain connects TRBV6-5 to TRBJ2-1, with a possible D match to TRBD2 (5 bases). V was trimmed by 0 bases and J by 7 bases, leaving 7 bases between them. The CDR3 has 13 amino acids. Per germline, CDR1 MNHEY and CDR2 SVGAGI. CDR3 in amino acids: CASSYSIANEQFF. The CDR3 DNA follows: TGTGCCAGCAGTTACTCGATAGCGAATGAGCAGTTCTTC.

Only one count was recorded for this clone. The J gene is TRBJ1-1, the V gene TRBV5-1; TRBD1 matches 11 bases. The CDR3 consists of 14 residues. The V gene end was trimmed by 4 bases and the J gene end by 5 bases; junction bases not matched to a gene: 4. Germline V gene lookup returns CDR1 SGHRS and CDR2 YFSETQ. The CDR3 is CASSGDRGETEAFF. The CDR3 coding sequence is TGCGCCAGCAGCGGGGACAGGGGGGAAACTGAAGCTTTCTTT.

The chain links TRBV7-6 to TRBJ2-2; 8 nucleotides match TRBD2. This CDR3 has 14 residues. From germline, CDR1 is SGHVS and CDR2 FNYEAQ. The V gene end was trimmed by 8 bases and the J gene end by 5 bases; junction bases not matched to a gene: 7. CDR3 region: CASGGGGRTGELFF. CDR3 nucleotide sequence: TGTGCCAGCGGGGGTGGCGGGAGGACCGGGGAGCTGTTTTTT. Filled out from reference TRBV7-6 and TRBJ2-2, the complete variable domain reads GAGVSQSPRYKVTKRGQDVALRCDPISGHVSLYWYRQALGQGPEFLTYFNYEAQQDKSGLPNDRFSAERPEGSISTLTIQRTEQRDSAMYRCASGGGGRTGELFFGEGSRLTVL.

This clone was picked up one time. V usage is TRBV30 and J usage is TRBJ1-4; D call uncertain. The length of the CDR3 is 14 residues. The germline CDR1 and CDR2 sequences are GTSNPN and SVGIG (reference sequence). V was pared by 2 bases and J by 5 bases, with 12 bases between. The CDR3 DNA reads as TGTGCCTGGAGTAATGGCGGAAAAAATGAAAAACTGTTTTTT. Encoded protein: CAWSNGGKNEKLFF.